Sequencing of this T cell receptor (beta chain) was carried out in a study of T-cell memory formation after mild COVID-19. The V and J ends lost 8 bases and 3 bases, in that order; junction bases with no gene match: 2. The germline gives CDR1 SNHLY, CDR2 FYNNEI. This CDR3 region has 13 residues. This clonotype was seen only once. The antigen is undetermined. Each CDR3 protein is one row after TCRdb ran MiXCR on the 5' RACE reads. This table holds roughly 450,000 distinct CDR3 sequences, about a sixth found once. Study outcomes and limitations: The study found contracting CD4+ clones mainly in CM and EM and contracting CD8+ clones in EMRA. While clones contracting from day 15 to 85 were balanced between CD4 and CD8, later expanders leaned CD4+.

The chain links TRBV2 to TRBJ2-7, with 12 bases matching TRBD2. The sequenced sample was PBMCs or a T cell subset sorted from them (not recorded which). The source is a man aged 18-30 years who had mild COVID-19 (a few samples of this study predate the infection). Cell type and time point are not known. The CDR3 loop is CASRTSGIYEQYV. For the CDR3, the DNA is TGTGCCAGCCGGACTAGCGGGATCTACGAGCAGTACGTC.